The clone carrying this T cell receptor (beta chain) came up once. Its specificity is not known. These data originate in a study of response to subunit inactivated influenza vaccine. Broader study findings: Each seasonal flu vaccination may recruit only limited new T cells, authors suggested.

The V and J ends lost 0 bases and 4 bases respectively, with 12 bases between them. The germline V gene has CDR1 LGHNA and CDR2 YSLEER. The CDR3 consists of 16 residues. TCRdb itself ran the RT-PCR reads through MiXCR, one entry per CDR3 protein. The sample shows approximately 520,000 distinct CDR3 sequences, more than 15% of them seen only once. The starting material was CD4+ T cells sorted from PBMCs, obtained around 25 months after vaccination. This receptor was taken from a man aged 50 to 69 who received an inactivated influenza vaccine. This chain connects TRBV4-3 to TRBJ1-4; possible D gene TRBD1, 6 bases. CDR3 loop: CASSQDRAGVNEKLFF. For the CDR3, the DNA is TGCGCCAGCAGCCAAGATCGGGCAGGGGTTAATGAAAAACTGTTTTTT.